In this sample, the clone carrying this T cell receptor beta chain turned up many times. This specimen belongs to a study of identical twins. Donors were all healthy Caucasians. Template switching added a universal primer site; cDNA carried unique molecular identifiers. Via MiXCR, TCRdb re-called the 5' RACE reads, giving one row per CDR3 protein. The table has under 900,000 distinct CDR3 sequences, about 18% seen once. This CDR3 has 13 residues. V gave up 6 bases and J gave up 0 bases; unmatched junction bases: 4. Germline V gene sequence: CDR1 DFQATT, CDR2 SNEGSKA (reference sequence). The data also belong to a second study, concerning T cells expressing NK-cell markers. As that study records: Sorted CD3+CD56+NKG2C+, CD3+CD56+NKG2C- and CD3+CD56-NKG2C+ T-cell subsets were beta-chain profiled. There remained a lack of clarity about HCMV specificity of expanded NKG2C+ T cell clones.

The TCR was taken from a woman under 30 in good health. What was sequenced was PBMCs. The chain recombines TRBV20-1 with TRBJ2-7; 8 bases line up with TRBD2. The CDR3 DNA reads TGCAGTGCGATTAGCGGGATCTCCTACGAGCAGTACTTC. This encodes CSAISGISYEQYF.